This T cell receptor beta chain stems from a study of blood T cell repertoires in COVID-19. Study-level background: COVID-19 samples, acute and convalescent, were from the United States, Italy and Spain. PBMCs, B-cell-depleted T cells, or T cells were the source of the cDNA or gDNA that made up the material.

CDR1 is MNHEY, CDR2 SVGEGT, per germline. The CDR3 has 14 amino acids. Trimming removed 4 bases from V and 5 bases from J, with 14 bases in between. As handled by the study authors: It was from reference gene primer amplification that nucleated cell counts were estimated. Data came from immunoSEQ multiplex PCR; TCRdb stores just in-frame clones and leaves some out. V and J calls and clone size are those listed in that table; D and trimming were worked out from the DNA. The sample holds approximately 250,000 clones, over 75% seen once. Specimen: peripheral blood. The sequence derives from a human donor in a cohort sampled during active COVID-19. V usage is TRBV6-2 or TRBV6-3 and J usage is TRBJ2-5; maybe TRBD1 (6 bases). CDR3 nucleotide sequence: TGTGCCAGCAGTTTCGACCAGGGGTGGGAGACCCAGTACTTC. As protein: CASSFDQGWETQYF.